This TCR beta chain was recovered during a study of Ad26.COV2.S vaccination and SARS-CoV-2 variants (dated by TCRdb to about 2021). In terms of the full investigation: Vaccine-arm donors were drawn from COV1001, a multicentre, randomized, double-blind, placebo-controlled phase I-IIa trial of Ad26.COV2.S in healthy adults. The TCR-sequenced set comprised roughly 30 samples: about 19 Ad26.COV2.S vaccine recipients, 5 placebo recipients and 8 SARS-CoV-2 convalescent individuals. TCRbeta repertoire sequencing served as the tool for gauging how specific and how broad the SARS-CoV-2-reactive T cell receptors were following Ad26.COV2.S vaccination. Dosing of Ad26.COV2.S was intramuscular, at either 5x10^10 or 1x10^11 viral particles, delivered as one shot or as two shots spaced 56 days apart. Investigators did not know the trial group allocation while performing experiments and assessing outcomes. Participants in the trial were split at random into five groups of five each, receiving low-dose or high-dose Ad26.COV2.S once or twice, or else placebo on both occasions.

On the study overall, not on this receptor specifically: Comparing responses between vaccine doses or regimens was not something the study was powered to do. Vaccine and placebo recipients had comparable non-spike TCR breadth, which fits with the vaccine containing only spike. Spike-specific TCR breadth was higher in Ad26.COV2.S recipients than in placebo recipients (P = 0.0014). According to the authors, total T cell responses may have been underestimated by the TCR breadth and depth analyses. Substantial breadth of spike-specific CD8+ and CD4+ T cell responses was reported after vaccination.

This clone was found many times. The specificity of this receptor is unknown. No quality values exist for individual bases; no much larger clone is one base distant. Trimming removed 7 bases from V and 2 bases from J, leaving 14 bases between the germline ends. The germline V gene yields SNHLY for CDR1 and FYNNEI for CDR2. Counted from cysteine to phenylalanine, this CDR3 has 14 amino acids. Only the CDR3 portion is preserved as DNA: 42 bases, with reading frame beginning at the first base. In the paper's terms, the treatment or condition label means: about 20 received Ad26.COV2.S at low or high dose, single or two shots; 5 received placebo; per-sample allocation not given. For vaccine and placebo recipients, repertoires were sequenced using samples collected on day 63 after the first injection. Between 29 July and 7 August 2020, Cohort 1b enrolled about 27 adults aged 18-55 years at one site in Boston, USA. Ad26.COV2.S was a replication-incompetent adenovirus type 26 vector that expressed a prefusion-stabilized SARS-CoV-2 spike protein derived from the original Wuhan strain.

The immunoSEQ Assay was the method used to sequence TCRbeta CDR3 regions. After extraction, genomic DNA underwent amplification by bias-controlled multiplex PCR, followed by high-throughput sequencing. The paper's data handling went like this. To quantify the absolute abundance of every unique TCRbeta CDR3 region, sequences were collapsed and filtered. T cell fraction was estimated by normalization of TCRbeta template counts to usable DNA, with usable DNA being measured through amplification of reference genes present in all nucleated cells. Repertoire TCRs were annotated as SARS-CoV-2-specific by exact matching of V gene, CDR3 amino acid sequence and J gene to a known reactive TCR set. The reference SARS-CoV-2 TCR set was obtained from MIRA and was filtered for enrichment in COVID-19-positive ImmuneCODE repertoires, whereby public or cross-reactive TCRs were removed. Drawing on the MIRA antigens, annotated TCRs were analysed further at the level of specific ORF or position within ORF. Breadth was defined as annotated unique rearrangements over total unique productive rearrangements; depth was the summed frequency of those rearrangements. Two-sided Wilcoxon rank-sum tests were applied when comparing TCR breadth between groups. The source is immuneACCESS, and TCRdb retained only in-frame sequences with V and J called. Part of the clones is not carried over; for the studies checked, unresolved V genes explain less than half of this, and the remainder is unexplained. The DNA gave D and trimming, while V, J and clone size come from that table. The sample table records around 350,000 clones; 70% to 90% of these occur just once. The top ten clones comprise around 3.3% of the sample.

The TCR originated in a person aged 18-65 years who received the Ad26.COV2.S COVID-19 vaccine or a placebo. Recombination joined TRBV2 with TRBJ1-2; a tentative D match to TRBD1 spans 6 bases. The specimen was peripheral blood, collected in a trial of Ad26.COV2.S vaccine versus placebo. This receptor carries the CDR3 CASMGGSRNYGYTF. DNA sequence: TGTGCCAGCATGGGGGGCAGTAGGAACTATGGCTACACCTTC.